This T cell receptor (beta chain) was identified during a study of blood T cell repertoires in COVID-19. Study-wide context: COVID-19 samples, acute and convalescent, were from the United States, Italy and Spain.

Deletions cut 4 bases from V and 2 bases from J, with 15 bases between. CDR1 is LNHDA and CDR2 is SQIVND in the germline V gene (reference sequence). The CDR3 runs 16 residues. The data were produced by immunoSEQ multiplex PCR, yet TCRdb's version contains in-frame clones alone and is incomplete. The data contain about 300,000 clones, nearly 90% of them singletons. What was sequenced was PBMCs or T cells enriched from blood (not recorded which). The TCR sequence derives from a woman aged 25 to 39 who had recovered from COVID-19. The rearrangement uses TRBV19 and TRBJ1-5; D may be TRBD1 (6 bases). The chain's CDR3 is CASSTPNWGRNQPQHF. As DNA, the CDR3 is TGTGCCAGTAGTACCCCGAATTGGGGGCGCAATCAGCCCCAGCATTTT.